The rows below give T cell receptor beta chains drawn from one sample of a study of shared clonotypes between healthy human individuals. Some clones are missing from TCRdb's copy, which holds only in-frame ones; the method was immunoSEQ multiplex PCR. The sample lists 550,000 to 600,000 clones; around 77% were seen once. The sample consisted of PBMCs. The receptors come from a middle-aged woman in good health. Some clones in this sample may be carry-over from other donors' samples. Both conserved end residues are part of each CDR3. D genes are given only for firm matches. Clone size, where shown, is once, few, many, or a class for clones that have expanded.

size | D | J | V | CDR3 | DNA
- | TRBD2 | TRBJ2-3 | TRBV9 | CASSAGGGRSSTDTQYF | TGTGCCAGCAGCGCCGGGGGCGGGAGGTCTAGCACAGATACGCAGTATTTT
- | - | TRBJ2-2 | TRBV4-3 | CASSQEWGAVAGELFF | TGCGCCAGCAGCCAAGAGTGGGGGGCGGTGGCCGGGGAGCTGTTTTTT
- | TRBD2 | TRBJ2-1 | TRBV18 | CASSLTSGIDDEQFF | TGTGCCAGCTCACTTACTAGCGGGATAGACGATGAGCAGTTCTTC
- | TRBD2 | TRBJ2-7 | TRBV28 | CASSLRSGTSGSYEQYF | TGTGCCAGCAGTTTAAGGTCGGGGACTAGCGGATCGTACGAGCAGTACTTC
- | - | TRBJ2-1 | TRBV4-2 | CASSQESSVAGYNEQFF | TGTGCCAGCAGCCAAGAATCTTCAGTCGCCGGCTACAATGAGCAGTTCTTC
once | - | TRBJ2-1 | TRBV9 | CASSSQGSYNEQFF | TGTGCCAGCAGCTCCCAAGGCTCCTACAATGAGCAGTTCTTC
- | - | TRBJ1-1 | TRBV11-2 | CASSLSSHLSTEAFF | TGTGCCAGCAGCTTAAGTAGTCACTTAAGCACTGAAGCTTTCTTT
- | TRBD1 | TRBJ2-7 | TRBV7-3 | CASSFRDSPFYEQYF | TGTGCCAGCAGCTTCCGGGACAGCCCTTTCTACGAGCAGTACTTC
- | - | TRBJ2-2 | TRBV10-1 | CASRGRTGELFF | TGCGCCAGCAGGGGGCGCACCGGGGAGCTGTTTTTT
once | TRBD1 | TRBJ2-3 | TRBV7-2 | CASSLAGGSTDTQYF | TGTGCCAGCAGCCTGGCAGGGGGCAGCACAGATACGCAGTATTTT
- | - | TRBJ2-3 | TRBV12-5 | CASGLDLGDTQYF | TGTGCTAGTGGTTTGGATTTGGGAGATACGCAGTATTTT
- | TRBD2 | TRBJ2-1 | TRBV7-2 | CASSLVGTSGENEQFF | TGTGCCAGCAGCTTAGTGGGGACTAGCGGGGAAAATGAGCAGTTCTTC
few | TRBD1 | TRBJ1-2 | TRBV9 | CASSVGQAVGGYTF | TGTGCCAGCAGCGTCGGACAGGCGGTCGGTGGCTACACCTTC
few | TRBD1 | TRBJ2-7 | TRBV13 | CASSSLDRDYEQYF | TGTGCCAGCAGCTCCCTGGACAGGGATTACGAGCAGTACTTC
- | TRBD2 | TRBJ2-7 | TRBV29-1 | CSAAWTSGSGEQYF | TGCAGCGCTGCTTGGACTAGCGGGAGCGGCGAGCAGTACTTC
- | - | TRBJ2-7 | TRBV28 | CASSLQGPNYEQYF | TGTGCCAGCAGTTTACAGGGGCCCAACTACGAGCAGTACTTC
- | - | TRBJ2-6 | TRBV4-3 | CASSQEISGANVLTF | TGCGCCAGCAGCCAAGAGATCTCTGGGGCCAACGTCCTGACTTTC
once | - | TRBJ2-7 | TRBV5-4 | CASSEVYEQYF | TGTGCCAGCAGCGAAGTATACGAGCAGTACTTC
- | - | TRBJ2-7 | TRBV25-1 | CASSLGNEQYF | TGTGCCAGCTCACTAGGGAACGAGCAGTACTTC
- | - | TRBJ2-1 | TRBV6-5 | CASTRTSNNEQFF | TGTGCCAGCACTAGGACTTCTAACAATGAGCAGTTCTTC
once | TRBD2 | TRBJ2-1 | TRBV30 | CAWSEGPRTSGSRGNEQFF | TGTGCCTGGAGCGAGGGGCCTCGGACTAGCGGGAGCCGAGGCAATGAGCAGTTCTTC
few | - | TRBJ2-2 | TRBV11-2 | CASSLRGAGTGELFF | TGTGCCAGCAGCTTACGGGGTGCAGGGACCGGGGAGCTGTTTTTT
- | - | TRBJ2-2 | TRBV13 | CASSLAPPAGELFF | TGTGCCAGCAGCTTGGCTCCCCCGGCCGGGGAGCTGTTTTTT
- | - | TRBJ1-3 | TRBV30 | CAWSWGGSGNTIYF | TGTGCCTGGAGTTGGGGAGGCTCTGGAAACACCATATATTTT
- | - | TRBJ2-3 | TRBV21-1 | CASSKVRIDTQYF | TGTGCCAGCAGCAAAGTTAGGATAGATACGCAGTATTTT
- | - | TRBJ1-5 | TRBV30 | CAWRGPGRNNQPQHF | TGTGCCTGGAGGGGGCCGGGGAGGAACAATCAGCCCCAGCATTTT
many | - | TRBJ1-3 | TRBV30 | CAWSRSRTALSGNTIYF | TGTGCCTGGAGTAGATCCCGGACAGCCCTATCAGGAAACACCATATATTTT
- | - | TRBJ2-7 | TRBV15 | CATSRGGDAYDYEQYF | TGTGCCACCAGCAGAGGCGGGGACGCGTATGACTACGAGCAGTACTTC